One sample yielded the 6 T cell receptor beta chains listed below, sequenced in a study of T-cell reconstitution after alpha-beta-depleted transplantation in children. Construction of the TCRbeta library involved unique molecular identifiers. Using its own MiXCR run on the PCR reads, TCRdb lists one record per CDR3 protein. Among 200,000 to 300,000 distinct CDR3 sequences listed, around 11% were seen once. The specimen was PBMCs from the stem cell graft donor, collected from the stem cell graft. These receptors were taken from a human donor who donated a stem cell graft to a child with acute lymphoblastic leukemia.

This clonotype was picked up many times. The V call is TRBV6-6, the J call TRBJ2-5, with 7 bases aligning to TRBD1. The ends lost 7 bases at V and 1 base at J; junction bases unmatched: 3. This CDR3 has 13 residues. Looked up from germline, CDR1 is MNHNY and CDR2 is SVGAGI (reference sequence). The CDR3 coding sequence is TGTGCCAGCACCTACAGGGGCCAAGAGACCCAGTACTTC. Its protein product is CASTYRGQETQYF.

This clonotype has ten or more counts. The rearrangement joins TRBV24-1 to TRBJ2-2, with D possibly TRBD1 on 5 matching bases. This CDR3 has 17 amino acids. From germline, CDR1 is KGHDR and CDR2 SFDVKD. The V and J ends lost 4 bases and 1 base respectively, with 15 bases between them. CDR3 protein: CATSDLEGDWNTGELFF. CDR3 nucleotides: TGTGCCACCAGTGACCTTGAAGGGGATTGGAACACCGGGGAGCTGTTTTTT.

This clonotype came up many times. This chain connects TRBV7-9 to TRBJ1-5; 8 bases line up with TRBD1. Germline-derived CDR1 and CDR2 are SEHNR and FQNEAQ (reference sequence). After removal of 5 bases from V and 7 bases from J, the junction contained 13 bases not matched to a gene. The CDR3 has 16 residues. CDR3: CASSRGSGGAGQPQHF. CDR3 sequence (DNA): TGTGCCAGCAGCCGGGGCTCAGGGGGCGCCGGGCAGCCCCAGCATTTT.

This clonotype was counted ten times or more. V gene TRBV7-7 combines with J gene TRBJ2-5; no definite D call. V was trimmed by 5 bases and J by 2 bases, leaving 12 bases between them. The CDR3 is 14 residues long. Germline V gene data show CDR1 as SSHAT and CDR2 as FNYEAQ (reference sequence). The CDR3 region is CASSPIVGQETQYF. For the CDR3, the DNA is TGTGCCAGCAGCCCCATAGTCGGACAAGAGACCCAGTACTTC.

For this clonotype: With a much larger clone just one base away, this may be a read error. The gene calls are TRBV27 and TRBJ1-1; D might be TRBD1 (6 bases). Trimming pared 2 bases from V and 1 base from J, leaving 8 bases between. The CDR3 extends over 14 amino acids. Germline V gene sequence: CDR1 MNHEY, CDR2 SMNVEV (reference sequence). The CDR3 nucleotides read TGTGCCAGCAGTTTAAGGGGGGGGAACACTGAAGCTTTCTTT. Amino acids: CASSLRGGNTEAFF.

The CDR3 sequence is CASSLRLGLRSYEQYF. As DNA, the CDR3 is TGTGCCAGCAGCTTACGGTTGGGCCTACGCTCCTACGAGCAGTACTTC. The chain links TRBV7-2 to TRBJ2-7; D ambiguous. The V end lost 2 bases, the J end lost 0 bases, and 14 bases lay between the germline ends. In germline, CDR1 is SGHTA, CDR2 FQGNSA. The CDR3 length is 16 residues. The complete variable domain, with remaining parts taken from reference TRBV7-2 and TRBJ2-7, reads GAGVSQSPSNKVTEKGKDVELRCDPISGHTALYWYRQSLGQGLEFLIYFQGNSAPDKSGLPSDRFSAERTGGSVSTLTIQRTQQEDSAVYLCASSLRLGLRSYEQYFGPGTRLTVT.